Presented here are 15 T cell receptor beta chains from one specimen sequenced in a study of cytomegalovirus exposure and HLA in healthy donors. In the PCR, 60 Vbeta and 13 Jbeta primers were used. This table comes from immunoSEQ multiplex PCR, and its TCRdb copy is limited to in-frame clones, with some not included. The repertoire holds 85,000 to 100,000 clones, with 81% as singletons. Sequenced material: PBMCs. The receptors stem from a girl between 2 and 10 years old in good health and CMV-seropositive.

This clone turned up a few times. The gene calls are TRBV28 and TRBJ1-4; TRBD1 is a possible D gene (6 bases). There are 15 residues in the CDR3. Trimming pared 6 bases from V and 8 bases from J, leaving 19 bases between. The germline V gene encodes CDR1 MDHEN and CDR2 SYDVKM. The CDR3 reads CASSQQGQVGEKLFF. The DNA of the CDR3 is TGTGCCAGCAGCCAGCAGGGGCAGGTTGGGGAAAAACTGTTTTTT.

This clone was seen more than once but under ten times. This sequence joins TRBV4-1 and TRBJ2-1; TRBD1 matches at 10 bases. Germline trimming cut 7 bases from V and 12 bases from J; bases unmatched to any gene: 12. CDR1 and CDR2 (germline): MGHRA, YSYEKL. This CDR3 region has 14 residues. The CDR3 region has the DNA TGCGCCAGCAAAGGGACAGGGGAGAAGCAGGGGCAGTTCTTC. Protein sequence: CASKGTGEKQGQFF.

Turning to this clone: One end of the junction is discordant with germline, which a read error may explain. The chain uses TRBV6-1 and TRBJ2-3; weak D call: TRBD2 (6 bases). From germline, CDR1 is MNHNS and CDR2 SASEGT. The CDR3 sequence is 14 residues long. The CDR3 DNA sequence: TGTGCCAGCATTGAATCGACGGGACTGGATACGCAGTATTTT. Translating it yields CASIESTGLDTQYF.

CDR3: CASSYHRQETQYF. The CDR3 DNA reads as TGTGCCAGCAGTTACCACAGGCAAGAGACCCAGTACTTC. The gene calls are TRBV6-5 and TRBJ2-5, with D tentatively TRBD1 (5 bases). The germline CDR1 and CDR2 sequences are MNHEY and SVGAGI. This CDR3 has 13 residues. The V end was cut by 2 bases, the J end by 2 bases, with 6 bases between.

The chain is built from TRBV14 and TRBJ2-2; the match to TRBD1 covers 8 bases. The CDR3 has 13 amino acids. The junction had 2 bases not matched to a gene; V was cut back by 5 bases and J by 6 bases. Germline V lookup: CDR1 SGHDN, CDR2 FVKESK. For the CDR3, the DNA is TGTGCCAGCAGCATACAGGGGGCCGGGGAGCTGTTTTTT. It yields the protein CASSIQGAGELFF.

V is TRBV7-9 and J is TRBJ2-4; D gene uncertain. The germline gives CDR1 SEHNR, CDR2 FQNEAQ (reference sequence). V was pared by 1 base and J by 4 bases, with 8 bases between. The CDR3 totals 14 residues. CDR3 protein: CASSLVTDKNIQYF. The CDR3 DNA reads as TGTGCCAGCAGCTTAGTAACAGATAAAAACATTCAGTACTTC.

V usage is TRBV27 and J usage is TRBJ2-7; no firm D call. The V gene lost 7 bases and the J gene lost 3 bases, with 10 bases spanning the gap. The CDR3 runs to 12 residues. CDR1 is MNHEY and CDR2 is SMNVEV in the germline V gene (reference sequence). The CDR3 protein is CASMAMNYEQYF. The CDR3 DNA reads TGTGCCAGCATGGCCATGAACTACGAGCAGTACTTC.

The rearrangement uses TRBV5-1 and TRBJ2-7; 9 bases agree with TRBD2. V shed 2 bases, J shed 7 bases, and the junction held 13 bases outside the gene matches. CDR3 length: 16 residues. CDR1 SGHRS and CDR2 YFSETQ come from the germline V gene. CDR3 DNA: TGCGCCAGCAGCTTATCGGGGTATGGACTAGCGATAGAGCAGTACTTC. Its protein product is CASSLSGYGLAIEQYF.

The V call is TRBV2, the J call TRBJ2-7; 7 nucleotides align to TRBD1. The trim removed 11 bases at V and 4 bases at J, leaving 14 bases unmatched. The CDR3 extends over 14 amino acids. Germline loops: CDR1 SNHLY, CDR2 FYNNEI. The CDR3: CAALTGTAVYEQYF. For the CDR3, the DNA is TGTGCCGCCCTTACCGGGACAGCCGTTTACGAGCAGTACTTC.

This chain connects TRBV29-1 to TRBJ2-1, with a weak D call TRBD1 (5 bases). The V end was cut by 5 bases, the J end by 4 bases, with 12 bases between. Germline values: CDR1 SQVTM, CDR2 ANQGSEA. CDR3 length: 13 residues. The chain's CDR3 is CSVMTALYNEQFF. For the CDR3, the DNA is TGCAGCGTTATGACAGCCCTGTACAATGAGCAGTTCTTC.

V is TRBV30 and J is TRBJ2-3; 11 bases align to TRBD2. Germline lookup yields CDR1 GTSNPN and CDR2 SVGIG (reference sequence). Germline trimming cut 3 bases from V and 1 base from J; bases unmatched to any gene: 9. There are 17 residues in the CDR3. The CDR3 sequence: CAWRGLLAGARTDTQYF. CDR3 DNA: TGTGCCTGGAGGGGGCTACTAGCGGGAGCCCGCACAGATACGCAGTATTTT.

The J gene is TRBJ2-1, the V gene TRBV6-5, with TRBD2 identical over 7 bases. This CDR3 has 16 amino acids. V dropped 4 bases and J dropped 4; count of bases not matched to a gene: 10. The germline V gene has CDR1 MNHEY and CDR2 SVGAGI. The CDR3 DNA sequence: TGTGCCAGCAGTTTATTTAGCGGGTCGACATACAATGAGCAGTTCTTC. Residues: CASSLFSGSTYNEQFF.

CDR3 sequence (DNA): TGTGCCAGCAGCGCCCACAGGGCTTGGACAACTAATGAAAAACTGTTTTTT. It is translated as CASSAHRAWTTNEKLFF. The chain couples TRBV9 to TRBJ1-4, with D perhaps TRBD1 (6 bases). The V gene lost 3 bases and the J gene lost 0 bases, with 15 bases spanning the gap. CDR1 and CDR2 from the germline V gene are SGDLS and YYNGEE. The CDR3 is made up of 17 amino acids.

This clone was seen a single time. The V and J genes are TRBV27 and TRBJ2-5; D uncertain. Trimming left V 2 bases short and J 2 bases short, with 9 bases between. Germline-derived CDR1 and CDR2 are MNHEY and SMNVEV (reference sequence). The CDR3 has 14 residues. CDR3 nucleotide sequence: TGTGCCAGCAGTTTAGGTGTCGGTCAAGAGACCCAGTACTTC. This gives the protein CASSLGVGQETQYF.

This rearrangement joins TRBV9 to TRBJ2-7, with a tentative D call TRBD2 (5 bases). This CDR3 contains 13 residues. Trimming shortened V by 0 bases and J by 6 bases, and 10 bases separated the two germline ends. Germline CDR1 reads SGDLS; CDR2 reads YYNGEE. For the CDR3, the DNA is TGTGCCAGCAGCGTAGAGGGTCGGGGCGAGCAGTACTTC. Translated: CASSVEGRGEQYF.